These 8 T cell receptor beta chains originate from one sample sequenced in a study of blood T cell repertoires in COVID-19. The repertoire was sequenced with immunoSEQ multiplex PCR; TCRdb's copy has only in-frame clones and lacks some. The sample holds under 250,000 clones; around 80% are singletons and the top ten take 13%. Sample: peripheral blood. All receptors derive from a human donor in a cohort sampled during active COVID-19.

This clone was picked up one time. The rearrangement links TRBV18 to TRBJ1-1, with D possibly matching TRBD1 (5 bases). Germline V gives CDR1 KGHSH, CDR2 LQKENI. Trimming left V 4 bases short and J 1 base short, with 19 bases between. The CDR3 totals 17 residues. The CDR3 loop is CASSQIPGLSQNTEAFF. As DNA, the CDR3 is TGTGCCAGCTCACAGATCCCAGGGTTATCTCAGAACACTGAAGCTTTCTTT.

The rearrangement links TRBV6-5 to TRBJ1-2, with 8 bases identical to TRBD1. Germline assignment: CDR1 MNHEY and CDR2 SVGAGI. The CDR3 spans 14 residues. V was pared by 6 bases and J by 4 bases, with 7 bases of the junction left unmatched. The CDR3 DNA follows: TGTGCCAGCAGATCAGGGGGCACGGGCTATGGCTACACCTTC. It codes for CASRSGGTGYGYTF.

V is TRBV5-5 and J is TRBJ2-6; D gene unclear. The germline CDR1 and CDR2 sequences are SGHKS and YYEKEE (reference sequence). The V end was cut by 3 bases, the J end by 1 base, with 11 bases between. The CDR3 length is 16 residues. The CDR3 here is CASSSLYPSGANVLTF. The DNA of the CDR3 is TGTGCCAGCAGCTCCCTATATCCGTCTGGGGCCAACGTCCTGACTTTC.

V and J are TRBV12-3 or TRBV12-4 and TRBJ1-5, with TRBD1 matching over 7 bases. The CDR3 has 13 amino acids. V lost 5 bases and J lost 5; bases outside the gene matches: 3. The chain's CDR3 is CASSPGQHQPQHF. DNA of the CDR3: TGTGCCAGCAGTCCGGGACAGCATCAGCCCCAGCATTTT.

The gene calls are TRBV7-9 and TRBJ1-2, with TRBD1 matching 9 bases. Germline CDR1 is SEHNR and CDR2 is FQNEAQ (reference sequence). The J segment lost 0 bases and the V segment lost 1 base, leaving 0 bases of the junction unmatched. This CDR3 has 15 amino acids. CDR3 nucleotide sequence: TGTGCCAGCAGCTTAGGGGACAGGGCTAACTATGGCTACACCTTC. It is translated as CASSLGDRANYGYTF. Supplemented by reference TRBV7-9 and TRBJ1-2, the full variable domain reads DTGVSQNPRHKITKRGQNVTFRCDPISEHNRLYWYRQTLGQGPEFLTYFQNEAQLEKSRLLSDRFSAERPKGSFSTLEIQRTEQGDSAMYLCASSLGDRANYGYTFGSGTRLTVV.

The CDR3 protein is CASSEGLAGWGEQYF. CDR3 bases: TGCGCCAGCAGCGAGGGACTAGCGGGATGGGGTGAGCAGTACTTC. V usage is TRBV5-1 and J usage is TRBJ2-7; 13 bases agree with TRBD2. Trimming took 4 bases from V and 7 from J; bases not matched to a gene: 8. This CDR3 has 15 residues. Per germline, CDR1 SGHRS and CDR2 YFSETQ.

This clone was detected only once. The CDR3 loop is CASSLTGEGPQVHEQFF. CDR3 DNA sequence: TGTGCCAGCAGTTTAACGGGGGAGGGCCCTCAGGTCCATGAGCAGTTCTTC. V usage is TRBV27 and J usage is TRBJ2-1, with 7 bases fitting TRBD2. Germline V gives CDR1 MNHEY, CDR2 SMNVEV (reference sequence). CDR3 size: 17 residues. V shed 2 bases and J 8 bases; nucleotides not matched to a gene: 15.

The chain recombines TRBV21-1 with TRBJ1-3; the table names TRBD1, a call not compared with the DNA. TRBV21-1 is flagged as a pseudogene. The CDR3 length is 17 residues. The CDR3 DNA is TGTGCCAGCAGCAAAGATGCGACAGGGCACTCTGGAAACACCATATATTTT. This sequence encodes CASSKDATGHSGNTIYF.